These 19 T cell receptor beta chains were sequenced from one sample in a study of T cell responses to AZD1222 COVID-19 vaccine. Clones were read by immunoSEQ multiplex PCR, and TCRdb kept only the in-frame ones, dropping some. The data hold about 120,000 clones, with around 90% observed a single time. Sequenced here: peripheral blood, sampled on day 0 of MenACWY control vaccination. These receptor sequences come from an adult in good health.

DNA of the CDR3: TGTGCCACCAGCAGAGATCTTCGAGACAGAAAGAAGGACATTCAGTACTTC. It translates to CATSRDLRDRKKDIQYF. The chain combines TRBV15 with TRBJ2-4; D perhaps matches TRBD1 (5 bases). With 0 bases removed from V and 8 bases from J, the gap between germline ends came to 20 bases. CDR1 and CDR2 (germline): LNHNV, YYDKDF (reference sequence). This CDR3 is 17 amino acids long.

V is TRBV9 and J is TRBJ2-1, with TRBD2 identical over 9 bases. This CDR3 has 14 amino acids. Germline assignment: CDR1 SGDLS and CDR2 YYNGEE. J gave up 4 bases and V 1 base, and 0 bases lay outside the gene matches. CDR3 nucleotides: TGTGCCAGCAGCGTACTAGCGGGGTACAATGAGCAGTTCTTC. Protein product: CASSVLAGYNEQFF. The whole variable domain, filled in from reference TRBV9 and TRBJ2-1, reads DSGVTQTPKHLITATGQRVTLRCSPRSGDLSVYWYQQSLDQGLQFLIQYYNGEERAKGNILERFSAQQFPDLHSELNLSSLELGDSALYFCASSVLAGYNEQFFGPGTRLTVL.

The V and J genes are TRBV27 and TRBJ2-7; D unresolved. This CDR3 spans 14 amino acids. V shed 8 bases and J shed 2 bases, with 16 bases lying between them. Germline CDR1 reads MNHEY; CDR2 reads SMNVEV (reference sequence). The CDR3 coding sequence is TGTGCCAGCTCGCATGAAGGGCGCACCTACGAGCAGTACTTC. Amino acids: CASSHEGRTYEQYF.

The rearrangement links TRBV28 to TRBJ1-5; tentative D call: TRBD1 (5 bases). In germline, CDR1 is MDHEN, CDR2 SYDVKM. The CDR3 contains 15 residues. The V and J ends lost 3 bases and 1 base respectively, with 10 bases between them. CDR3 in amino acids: CASSFRGTSNQPQHF. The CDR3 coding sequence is TGTGCCAGCAGTTTTCGGGGGACGAGCAATCAGCCCCAGCATTTT.

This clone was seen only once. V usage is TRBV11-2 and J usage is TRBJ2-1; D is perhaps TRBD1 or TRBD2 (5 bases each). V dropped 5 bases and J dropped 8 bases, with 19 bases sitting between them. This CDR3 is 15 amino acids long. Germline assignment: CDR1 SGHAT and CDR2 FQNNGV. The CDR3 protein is CASSPPRDEPHEQFF. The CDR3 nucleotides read TGTGCCAGCAGCCCTCCCCGGGACGAGCCCCATGAGCAGTTCTTC.

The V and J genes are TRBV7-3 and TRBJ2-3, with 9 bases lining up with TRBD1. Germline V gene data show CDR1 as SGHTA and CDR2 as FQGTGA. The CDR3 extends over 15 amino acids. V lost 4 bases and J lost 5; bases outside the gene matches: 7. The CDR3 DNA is TGTGCCAGCAGCTCCTCGGACAGGGGTGTAGATACGCAGTATTTT. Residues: CASSSSDRGVDTQYF.

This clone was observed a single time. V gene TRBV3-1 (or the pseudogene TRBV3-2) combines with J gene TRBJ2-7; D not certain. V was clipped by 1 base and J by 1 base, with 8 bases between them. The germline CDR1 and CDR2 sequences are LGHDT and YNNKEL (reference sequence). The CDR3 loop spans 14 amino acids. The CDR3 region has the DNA TGTGCCAGCAGCCAAGGCCCGTTATCCTACGAGCAGTACTTC. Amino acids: CASSQGPLSYEQYF.

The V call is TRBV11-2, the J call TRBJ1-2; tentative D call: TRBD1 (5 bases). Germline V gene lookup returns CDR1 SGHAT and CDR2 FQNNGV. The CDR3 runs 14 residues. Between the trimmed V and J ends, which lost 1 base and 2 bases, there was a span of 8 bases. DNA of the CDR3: TGTGCCAGCAGCTTAGGGGACGGCAACTATGGCTACACCTTC. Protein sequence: CASSLGDGNYGYTF.

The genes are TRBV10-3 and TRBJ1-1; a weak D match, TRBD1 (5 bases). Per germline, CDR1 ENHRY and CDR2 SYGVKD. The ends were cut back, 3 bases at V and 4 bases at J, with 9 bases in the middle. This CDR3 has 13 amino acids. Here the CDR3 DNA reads TGTGCCATCAGTGACTACGACAGCACTGAAGCTTTCTTT. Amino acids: CAISDYDSTEAFF.

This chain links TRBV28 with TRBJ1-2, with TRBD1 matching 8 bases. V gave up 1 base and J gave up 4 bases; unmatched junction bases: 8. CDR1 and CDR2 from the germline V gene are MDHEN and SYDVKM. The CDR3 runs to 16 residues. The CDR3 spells CASSLSTGGSFYGYTF. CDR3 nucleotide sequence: TGTGCCAGCAGTTTATCCACAGGGGGGTCGTTCTATGGCTACACCTTC.

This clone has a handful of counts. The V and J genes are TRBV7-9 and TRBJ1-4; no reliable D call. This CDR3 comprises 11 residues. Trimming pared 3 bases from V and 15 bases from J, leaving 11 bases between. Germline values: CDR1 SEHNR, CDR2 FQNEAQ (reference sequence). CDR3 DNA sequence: TGTGCCAGCAGCTTTGACTTTCGCATGTTTTTT. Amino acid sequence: CASSFDFRMFF.

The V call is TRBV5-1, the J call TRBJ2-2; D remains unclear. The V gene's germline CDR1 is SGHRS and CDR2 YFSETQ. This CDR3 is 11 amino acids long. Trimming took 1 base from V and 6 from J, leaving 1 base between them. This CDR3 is CASSLPGELFF. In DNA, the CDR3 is TGCGCCAGCAGCTTGCCCGGGGAGCTGTTTTTT.

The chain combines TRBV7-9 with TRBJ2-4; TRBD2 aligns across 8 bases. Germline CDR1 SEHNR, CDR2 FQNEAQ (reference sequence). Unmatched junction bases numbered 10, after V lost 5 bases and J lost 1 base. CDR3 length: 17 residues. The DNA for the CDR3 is TGTGCCAGCAGCCCGGGTGGGCGGGGGGATGCCAAAAACATTCAGTACTTC. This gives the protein CASSPGGRGDAKNIQYF.

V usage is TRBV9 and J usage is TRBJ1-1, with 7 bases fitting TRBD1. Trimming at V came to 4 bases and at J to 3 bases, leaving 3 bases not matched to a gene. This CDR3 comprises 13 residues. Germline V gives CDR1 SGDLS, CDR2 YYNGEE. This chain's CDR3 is CASSPGTDTEAFF. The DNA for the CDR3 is TGTGCCAGCAGCCCCGGGACAGACACTGAAGCTTTCTTT.

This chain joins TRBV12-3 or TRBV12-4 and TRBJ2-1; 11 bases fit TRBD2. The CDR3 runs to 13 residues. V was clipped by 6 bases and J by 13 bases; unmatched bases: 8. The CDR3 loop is CASRPKLAGVQFF. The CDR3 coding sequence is TGTGCCAGCAGGCCAAAACTAGCGGGAGTTCAGTTCTTC.

The CDR3 bases are TGTGCCAGCAGCTTTTCCAGGACGAACACCGGGGAGCTGTTTTTT. It yields the protein CASSFSRTNTGELFF. The chain links TRBV5-4 to TRBJ2-2, with D unclear. V lost 2 bases to trimming and J lost 0 bases, with 8 bases between them. Germline CDR1 SGHNT, CDR2 YYREEE (reference sequence). The CDR3 is made up of 15 amino acids.

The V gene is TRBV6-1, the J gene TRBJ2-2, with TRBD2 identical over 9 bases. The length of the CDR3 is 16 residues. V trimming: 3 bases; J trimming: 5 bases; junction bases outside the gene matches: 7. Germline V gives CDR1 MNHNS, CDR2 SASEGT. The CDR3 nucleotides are TGTGCCAGCAGTGACCTAGCGGGGCTAGGGACCGGGGAGCTGTTTTTT. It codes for CASSDLAGLGTGELFF.

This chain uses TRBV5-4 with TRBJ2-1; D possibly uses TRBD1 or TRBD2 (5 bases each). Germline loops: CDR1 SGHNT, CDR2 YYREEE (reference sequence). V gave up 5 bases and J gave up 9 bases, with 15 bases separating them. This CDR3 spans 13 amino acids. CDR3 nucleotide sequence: TGTGCCAGCAGTCCGCCCCGGGACGGTGAGCAGTTCTTC. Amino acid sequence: CASSPPRDGEQFF.

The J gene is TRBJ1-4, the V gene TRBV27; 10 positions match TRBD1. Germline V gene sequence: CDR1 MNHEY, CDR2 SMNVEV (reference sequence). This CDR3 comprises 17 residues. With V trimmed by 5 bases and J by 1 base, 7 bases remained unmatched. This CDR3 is CASSRQGALVTNEKLFF. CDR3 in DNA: TGTGCCAGCAGTAGACAGGGGGCTCTCGTAACTAATGAAAAACTGTTTTTT.